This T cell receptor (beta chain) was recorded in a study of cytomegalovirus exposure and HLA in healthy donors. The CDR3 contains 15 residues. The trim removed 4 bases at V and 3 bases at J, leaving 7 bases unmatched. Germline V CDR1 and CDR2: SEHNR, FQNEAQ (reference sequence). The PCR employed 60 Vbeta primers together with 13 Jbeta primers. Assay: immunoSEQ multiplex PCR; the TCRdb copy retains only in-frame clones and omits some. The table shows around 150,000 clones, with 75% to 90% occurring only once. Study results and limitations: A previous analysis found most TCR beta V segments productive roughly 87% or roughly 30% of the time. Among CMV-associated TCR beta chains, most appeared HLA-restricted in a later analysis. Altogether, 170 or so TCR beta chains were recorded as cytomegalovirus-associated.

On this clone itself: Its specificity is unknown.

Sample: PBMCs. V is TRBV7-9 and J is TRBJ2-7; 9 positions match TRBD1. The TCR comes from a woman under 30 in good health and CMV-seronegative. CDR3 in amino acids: CASSSPRTGVYEQYF. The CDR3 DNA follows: TGTGCCAGCAGCTCGCCACGGACAGGGGTCTACGAGCAGTACTTC. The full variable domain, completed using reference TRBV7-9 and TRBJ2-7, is DTGVSQNPRHKITKRGQNVTFRCDPISEHNRLYWYRQTLGQGPEFLTYFQNEAQLEKSRLLSDRFSAERPKGSFSTLEIQRTEQGDSAMYLCASSSPRTGVYEQYFGPGTRLTVT.